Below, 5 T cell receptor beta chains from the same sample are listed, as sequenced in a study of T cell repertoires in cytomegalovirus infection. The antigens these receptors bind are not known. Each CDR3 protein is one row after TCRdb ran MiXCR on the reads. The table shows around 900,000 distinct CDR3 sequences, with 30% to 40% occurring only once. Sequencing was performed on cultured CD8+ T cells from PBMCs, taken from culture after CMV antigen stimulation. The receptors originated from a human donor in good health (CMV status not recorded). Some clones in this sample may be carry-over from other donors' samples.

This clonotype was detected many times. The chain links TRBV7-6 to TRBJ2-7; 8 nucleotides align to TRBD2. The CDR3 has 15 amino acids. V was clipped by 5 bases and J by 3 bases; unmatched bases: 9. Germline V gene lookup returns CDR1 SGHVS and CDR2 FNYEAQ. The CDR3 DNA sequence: TGTGCCAGCAGCCTAAAAGCGGGGGACAACTACGAGCAGTACGTC. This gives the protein CASSLKAGDNYEQYV.

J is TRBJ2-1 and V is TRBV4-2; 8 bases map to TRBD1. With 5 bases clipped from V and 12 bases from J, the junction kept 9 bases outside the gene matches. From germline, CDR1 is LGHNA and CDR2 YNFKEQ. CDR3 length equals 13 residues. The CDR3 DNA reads TGTGCCAGCAGCTCCGCCCCAGGGGGCAGGCAGTTCTTC. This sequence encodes CASSSAPGGRQFF.

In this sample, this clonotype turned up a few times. In DNA, the CDR3 is TGCAGCGTGGGGGGGACAGATACGCAGTATTTT. It specifies CSVGGTDTQYF. V is TRBV29-1 and J is TRBJ2-3; 7 nucleotides match TRBD2. The germline V gene encodes CDR1 SQVTM and CDR2 ANQGSEA. V dropped 6 bases and J dropped 3; count of bases not matched to a gene: 0. The length of the CDR3 is 11 residues.

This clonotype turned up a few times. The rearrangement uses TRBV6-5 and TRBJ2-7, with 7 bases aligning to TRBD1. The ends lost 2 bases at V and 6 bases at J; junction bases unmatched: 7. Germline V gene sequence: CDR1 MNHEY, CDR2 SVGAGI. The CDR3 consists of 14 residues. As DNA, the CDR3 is TGTGCCAGCAGTTACAACTCAGGGGGTGGCGAGCAGTACTTC. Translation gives CASSYNSGGGEQYF.

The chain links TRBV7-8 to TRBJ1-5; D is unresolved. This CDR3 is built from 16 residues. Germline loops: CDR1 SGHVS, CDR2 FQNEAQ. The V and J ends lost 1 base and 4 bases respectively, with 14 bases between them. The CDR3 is CASSLEVSPSNQPQHF. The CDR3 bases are TGTGCCAGCAGCTTAGAGGTAAGCCCATCAAATCAGCCCCAGCATTTT.